This T cell receptor beta chain emerged from a study of T cell repertoires in cytomegalovirus infection. Study information: Public TCR beta signatures indicated both CMV infection and matching HLA type. Study-level findings and limits: CMV carriers having the relevant HLA were flagged by cumulative public TCR beta family frequency. Ex vivo responses were dominated by HLA-C-restricted CMV-specific TCR beta clonotypes.

The CDR3 runs 17 residues. Germline trimming cut 6 bases from V and 0 bases from J; bases unmatched to any gene: 7. Per the germline V gene, CDR1 is SNHLY and CDR2 is FYNNEI. Each CDR3 protein gets one entry after TCRdb re-called the reads with MiXCR. This sample has roughly 300,000 distinct CDR3 sequences, with over 7.5% found just once. Concerning this clonotype: Its antigen is currently unknown.

The sequencing input was PBMCs. The receptor's source is a human donor in good health (CMV status not recorded). Some clones in this sample may be carry-over from other donors' samples. The J gene is TRBJ2-3, the V gene TRBV2; 12 bases line up with TRBD2. The CDR3 protein is CASSRLAGDISTDTQYF. The DNA of the CDR3 is TGTGCCAGCAGCAGACTAGCGGGGGACATTAGCACAGATACGCAGTATTTT.